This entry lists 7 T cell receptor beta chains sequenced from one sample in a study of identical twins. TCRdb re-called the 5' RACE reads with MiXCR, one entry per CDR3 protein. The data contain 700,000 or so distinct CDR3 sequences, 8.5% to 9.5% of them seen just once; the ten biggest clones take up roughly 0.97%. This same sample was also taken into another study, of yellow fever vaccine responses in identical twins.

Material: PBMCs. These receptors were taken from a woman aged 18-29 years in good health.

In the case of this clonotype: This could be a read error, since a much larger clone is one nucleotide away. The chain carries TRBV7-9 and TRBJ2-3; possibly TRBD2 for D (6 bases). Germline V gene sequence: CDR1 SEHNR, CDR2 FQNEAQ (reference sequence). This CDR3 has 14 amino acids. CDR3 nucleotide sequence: TGTGCCAGCAGCCCGGGAGCACGCACAGATACGCGGTATTTT. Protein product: CASSPGARTDTRYF.

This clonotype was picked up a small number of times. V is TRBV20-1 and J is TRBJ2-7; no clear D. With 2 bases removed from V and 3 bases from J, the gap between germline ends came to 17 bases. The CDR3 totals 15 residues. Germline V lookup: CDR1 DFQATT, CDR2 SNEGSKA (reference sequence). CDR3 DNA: TGCAGTGCTAGATTTGGGAAAAGGGCTCTCTACGAGCAGTACTTC. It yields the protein CSARFGKRALYEQYF.

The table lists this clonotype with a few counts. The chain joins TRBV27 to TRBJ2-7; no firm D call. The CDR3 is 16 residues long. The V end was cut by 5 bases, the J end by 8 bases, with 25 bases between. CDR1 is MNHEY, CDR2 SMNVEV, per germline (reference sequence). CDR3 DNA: TGTGCCAGCAGTCCCCTGGGTCCTTCCAAATTAGGAAAGCAGTACTTC. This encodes CASSPLGPSKLGKQYF.

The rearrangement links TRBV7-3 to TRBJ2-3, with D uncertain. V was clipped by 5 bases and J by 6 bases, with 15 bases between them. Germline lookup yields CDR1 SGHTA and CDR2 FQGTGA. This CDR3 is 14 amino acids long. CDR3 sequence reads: CASSPQSVSDTQYF. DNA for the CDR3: TGTGCCAGCAGCCCCCAGAGCGTATCGGATACGCAGTATTTT.

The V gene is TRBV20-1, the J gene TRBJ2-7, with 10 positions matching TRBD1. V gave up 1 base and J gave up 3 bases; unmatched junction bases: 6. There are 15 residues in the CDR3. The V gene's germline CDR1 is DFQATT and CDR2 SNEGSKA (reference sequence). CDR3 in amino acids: CSARAGQGSSYEQYF. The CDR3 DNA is TGCAGTGCTAGAGCGGGACAGGGGAGTAGCTACGAGCAGTACTTC.

CDR3 protein: CSAPIGATYEQYF. In nucleotides, the CDR3 is TGCAGTGCGCCCATCGGGGCGACCTACGAGCAGTACTTC. This chain connects TRBV20-1 to TRBJ2-7; either TRBD1 or TRBD2 may supply D (5 bases each). The CDR3 extends over 13 amino acids. V was pared by 6 bases and J by 2 bases, with 14 bases between. CDR1 DFQATT and CDR2 SNEGSKA come from the germline V gene (reference sequence).

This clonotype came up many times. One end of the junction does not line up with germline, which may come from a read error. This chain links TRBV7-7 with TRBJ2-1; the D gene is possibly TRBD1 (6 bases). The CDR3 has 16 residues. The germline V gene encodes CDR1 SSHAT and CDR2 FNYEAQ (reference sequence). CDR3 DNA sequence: TGTGCTAGCAGCTTAGGTGGGGGCCGGGCCTACAATGAGCAGTTCTTC. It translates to CASSLGGGRAYNEQFF.